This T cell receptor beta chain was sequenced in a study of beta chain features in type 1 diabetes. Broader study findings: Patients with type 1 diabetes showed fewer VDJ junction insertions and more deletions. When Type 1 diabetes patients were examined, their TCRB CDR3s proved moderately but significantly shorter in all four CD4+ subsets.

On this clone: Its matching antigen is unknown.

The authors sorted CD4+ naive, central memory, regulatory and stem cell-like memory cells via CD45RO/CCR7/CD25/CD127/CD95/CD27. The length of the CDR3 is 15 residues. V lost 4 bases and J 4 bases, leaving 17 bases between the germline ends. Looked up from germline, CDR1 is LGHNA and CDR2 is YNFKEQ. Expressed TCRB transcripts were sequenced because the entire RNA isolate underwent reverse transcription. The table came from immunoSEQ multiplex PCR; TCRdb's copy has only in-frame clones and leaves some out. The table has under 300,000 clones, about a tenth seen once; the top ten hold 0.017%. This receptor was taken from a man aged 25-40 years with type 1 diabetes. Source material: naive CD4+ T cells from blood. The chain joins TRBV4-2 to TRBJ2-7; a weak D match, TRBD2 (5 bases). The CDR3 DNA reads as TGTGCCAGCAGCCTTGATCGGGATGGGCCTTACGAGCAGTACTTC. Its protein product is CASSLDRDGPYEQYF.